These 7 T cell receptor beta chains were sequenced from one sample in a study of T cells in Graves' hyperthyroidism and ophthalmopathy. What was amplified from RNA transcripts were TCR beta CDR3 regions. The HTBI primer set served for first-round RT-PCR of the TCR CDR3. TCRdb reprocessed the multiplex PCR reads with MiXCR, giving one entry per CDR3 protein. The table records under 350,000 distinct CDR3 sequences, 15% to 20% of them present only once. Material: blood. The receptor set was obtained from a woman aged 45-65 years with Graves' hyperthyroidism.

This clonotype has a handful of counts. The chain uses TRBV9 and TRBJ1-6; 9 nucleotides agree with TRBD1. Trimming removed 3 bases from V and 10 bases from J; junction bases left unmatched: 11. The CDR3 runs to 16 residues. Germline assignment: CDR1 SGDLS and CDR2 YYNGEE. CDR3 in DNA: TGTGCCAGCAGCGAACGGGGACAGGGAATTCGATCACCCCTCCACTTT. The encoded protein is CASSERGQGIRSPLHF.

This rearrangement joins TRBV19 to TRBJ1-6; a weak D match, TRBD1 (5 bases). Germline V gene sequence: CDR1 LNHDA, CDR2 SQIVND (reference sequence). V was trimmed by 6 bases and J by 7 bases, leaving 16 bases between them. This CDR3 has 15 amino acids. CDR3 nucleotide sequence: TGTGCCAGTAGAAGGGGAGTGGGTCAAAATTCACCCCTCCACTTT. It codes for CASRRGVGQNSPLHF.

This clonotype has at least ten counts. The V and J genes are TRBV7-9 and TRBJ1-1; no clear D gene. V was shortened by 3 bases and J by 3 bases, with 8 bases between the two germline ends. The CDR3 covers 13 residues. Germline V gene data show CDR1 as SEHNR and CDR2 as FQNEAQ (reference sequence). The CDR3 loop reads CASSLFVDTEAFF. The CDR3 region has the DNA TGTGCCAGCAGCTTGTTTGTGGACACTGAAGCTTTCTTT. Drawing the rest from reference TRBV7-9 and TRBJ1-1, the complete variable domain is DTGVSQNPRHKITKRGQNVTFRCDPISEHNRLYWYRQTLGQGPEFLTYFQNEAQLEKSRLLSDRFSAERPKGSFSTLEIQRTEQGDSAMYLCASSLFVDTEAFFGQGTRLTVV.

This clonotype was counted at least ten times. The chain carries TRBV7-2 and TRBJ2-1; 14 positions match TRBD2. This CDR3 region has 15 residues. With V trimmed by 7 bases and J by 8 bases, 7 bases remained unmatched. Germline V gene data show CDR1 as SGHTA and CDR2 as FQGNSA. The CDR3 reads CASTLGLAGVDEQFF. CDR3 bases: TGTGCCAGCACCCTGGGACTAGCGGGAGTTGATGAGCAGTTCTTC.

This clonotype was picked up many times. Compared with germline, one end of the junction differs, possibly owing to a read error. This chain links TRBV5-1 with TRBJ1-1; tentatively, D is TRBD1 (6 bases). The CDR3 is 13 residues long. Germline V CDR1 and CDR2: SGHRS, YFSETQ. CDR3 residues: CASSLGGRTEAFF. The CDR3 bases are TGTGCCAGCAGCTTAGGGGGGCGCACTGAAGCTTTCTTT.

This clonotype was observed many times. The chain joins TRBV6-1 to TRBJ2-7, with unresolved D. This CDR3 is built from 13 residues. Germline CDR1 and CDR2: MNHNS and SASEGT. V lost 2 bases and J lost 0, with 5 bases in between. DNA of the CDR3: TGTGCCAGCAGTGAATCCGCCTCCTACGAGCAGTACTTC. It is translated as CASSESASYEQYF.

CDR3 amino acids: CAISESAGGPYEQYF. The CDR3 coding sequence is TGTGCCATCAGTGAAAGTGCAGGGGGCCCCTACGAGCAGTACTTC. The J gene is TRBJ2-7, the V gene TRBV10-3; 8 bases agree with TRBD1. The CDR3 totals 15 residues. The V gene end was trimmed by 3 bases and the J gene end by 2 bases; junction bases not matched to a gene: 6. Germline CDR1 reads ENHRY; CDR2 reads SYGVKD.